This entry is about one T cell receptor beta chain. This sample is drawn from a study of blood T cell repertoires in COVID-19. The V end lost 1 base, the J end lost 8 bases, and 12 bases lay between the germline ends. Germline-derived CDR1 and CDR2 are SGHTA and FQGNSA. The length of the CDR3 is 14 residues. Original methodology: The authors estimated nucleated cell counts from reference gene primer amplification. Clones were sequenced by immunoSEQ multiplex PCR, and TCRdb holds only the in-frame ones, with some missing. V and J calls and clone size are given by that table; D and trimming were obtained from the DNA. The sample lists over 200,000 clones; approximately 87% were seen once. Residents of 24 US areas, aged about 18 to 89 years, made up the participants.

Sequencing used PBMCs or T cells enriched from blood (not recorded which). This receptor was identified in a woman aged 45-65 years in a cohort exposed to, infected with or recovered from COVID-19 (not recorded which). The rearrangement links TRBV7-2 to TRBJ1-5; D not certain. The CDR3 coding sequence is TGTGCCAGCAGCTTAGGGGGTTGGAGGGAGCCCCAGCATTTT. Protein sequence: CASSLGGWREPQHF.